This entry is about one T cell receptor (beta chain). TCRdb re-called the multiplex PCR reads with MiXCR, one entry per CDR3 protein. Seen here are about 15,000 distinct CDR3 sequences, around 50% observed once, and the top ten hold roughly 17%. The ends lost 5 bases at V and 8 bases at J; junction bases unmatched: 7. The germline V gene encodes CDR1 SGHTA and CDR2 FQGNSA. The CDR3 has 14 amino acids. This specimen comes from a study of breast tumors, draining lymph nodes, adjacent tissues. Sequenced input: tumor-adjacent breast tissue. The clonotype comes from a female donor with breast cancer. Some clones in this sample may be carry-over from other donors' samples. The chain joins TRBV7-2 to TRBJ1-4; 8 bases are a match to TRBD1. As DNA, the CDR3 is TGTGCCAGCAGCCTCGGACAGGGAGGGGAAAAACTGTTTTTT. This encodes CASSLGQGGEKLFF.